These T cell receptor beta chains were read from a single sample in a study of blood T cell repertoires in COVID-19. Sequencing used immunoSEQ multiplex PCR; TCRdb keeps in-frame clones, though not all of them. The sample includes about 190,000 clones, roughly four fifths of them seen just once. The specimen sequenced was peripheral blood. These receptors all come from a woman between 40 and 55 years old with acute or convalescent COVID-19. Each CDR3 is given with its conserved first and last residue. D genes are given only for firm matches. Clone size is shown for a subset of rows, as once, few, many or a class of expanded clone.

clone_size	d_call	v_call	j_call	cdr3_nt	cdr3_aa
.	.	TRBV12-3/TRBV12-4	TRBJ2-5	TGTGCCAGCAGCTCGTACCAAGAGACCCAGTACTTC	CASSSYQETQYF
.	.	TRBV28	TRBJ2-2	TGTGCCAGCAGCAGTGGACACAACACCGGGGAGCTGTTTTTT	CASSSGHNTGELFF
.	.	TRBV6-6	TRBJ2-1	TGTGCCAGCAGTTCCAACAATGAGCAGTTCTTC	CASSSNNEQFF
.	.	TRBV25-1	TRBJ2-6	TGTGCCAGCAGTGAATTTTCGGCGGTAGGCGCCAACGTCCTGACTTTC	CASSEFSAVGANVLTF
.	TRBD2	TRBV7-9	TRBJ2-7	TGTGCCAGCAGCTATGCGGGGGACCTGAGGGAGCAGTACTTC	CASSYAGDLREQYF
.	TRBD1	TRBV5-1	TRBJ1-4	TGCGCCAGCAGCGATCAGGGGGTTGTGAATGAAAAACTGTTTTTT	CASSDQGVVNEKLFF
.	TRBD1	TRBV7-2	TRBJ2-7	TGTGCCAGCAGCTGGGGACAGAGAGGACTGCGGGAGCAGTACTTC	CASSWGQRGLREQYF
.	.	TRBV5-4	TRBJ2-7	TGTGCCAGCAGCTTGGAACAGCCTGGGGAGCAGTACTTC	CASSLEQPGEQYF
.	.	TRBV2	TRBJ1-1	TGTGCCAGCAGAGGACAGATTAACACTGAAGCTTTCTTT	CASRGQINTEAFF
few	.	TRBV5-4	TRBJ2-5	TGTGCCAGCAGCTTGGCCGGGTCGGGAGGGGGCAAAGAGACCCAGTACTTC	CASSLAGSGGGKETQYF
.	.	TRBV25-1	TRBJ2-5	TGTGCCAGCAGTGAAGGAGGTGGACGGGAGACCCAGTACTTC	CASSEGGGRETQYF
.	.	TRBV4-1	TRBJ1-1	TGCGCCAGCAGCCAATGGGGTACGGGGACTGAAGCTTTCTTT	CASSQWGTGTEAFF
few	.	TRBV5-1	TRBJ1-6	TGCGCCAGCAGCTTGGACAGGCCCAATAATTCACCCCTCCACTTT	CASSLDRPNNSPLHF
.	TRBD1	TRBV7-2	TRBJ1-6	TGTGCCAGCAGCCTTCGAGGGACAGGGTTTTCACCCCTCCACTTT	CASSLRGTGFSPLHF
.	.	TRBV7-2	TRBJ1-3	TGTGCCAGCAGCTTACAGGGATCTGGAAACACCATATATTTT	CASSLQGSGNTIYF
few	.	TRBV30	TRBJ2-2	TGTGCCTGGAATCTCGGTGGTGGTAGCGGGGAGCTGTTTTTT	CAWNLGGGSGELFF
once	TRBD2	TRBV5-4	TRBJ2-7	TGTGCCAGCAGCTCTAGGACTAGCGGGGCCTACGAGCAGTACTTC	CASSSRTSGAYEQYF
.	TRBD1	TRBV24-1	TRBJ1-1	TGTGCCACAGGACAGGGAGGTGAAGCTTTCTTT	CATGQGGEAFF
.	.	TRBV30	TRBJ1-1	TGTGCCTGGAAATACAGAGACACTGAAGCTTTCTTT	CAWKYRDTEAFF
.	TRBD1	TRBV2	TRBJ2-1	TGTGCCAGCAGCCGGACAGGGGACTACAATGAGCAGTTCTTC	CASSRTGDYNEQFF
.	.	TRBV7-8	TRBJ1-4	TGTGCCAGCAGCTTAGGGTTCTTGGCGGGAGAAAAACTGTTTTTT	CASSLGFLAGEKLFF
few	TRBD1	TRBV4-2	TRBJ1-5	TGTGCCAGCAGCTCCCCCGGGACAGGACGCAATCAGCCCCAGCATTTT	CASSSPGTGRNQPQHF
.	.	TRBV3-1/TRBV3-2	TRBJ1-1	TGTGCCAGCAGCCAACACGGACAGATGAACACTGAAGCTTTCTTT	CASSQHGQMNTEAFF
.	TRBD1	TRBV28	TRBJ1-1	TGTGCCAGCAGTTTACCAGGGGGCGGGGCGGACACTGAAGCTTTCTTT	CASSLPGGGADTEAFF
once	.	TRBV3-1/TRBV3-2	TRBJ2-4	TGTGCCAGCAGCCACGACCTGGGATCCGGGATCCTCAAAAACATTCAGTACTTC	CASSHDLGSGILKNIQYF
.	.	TRBV18	TRBJ1-2	TGTGCCAGCTCACCCTTGGCGGTTAACTATGGCTACACCTTC	CASSPLAVNYGYTF
.	.	TRBV25-1	TRBJ1-6	TGTGCCAGCAGTGAAACGGGCAGGGTATTTTCACCCCTCCACTTT	CASSETGRVFSPLHF
.	TRBD2	TRBV27	TRBJ2-1	TGTGCCAGCAGTCTAGTAGGCGGGGGTTACAATGAGCAGTTCTTC	CASSLVGGGYNEQFF